This T cell receptor beta chain was retrieved from a study of blood T cells in healthy people across ages. CDR3 length equals 15 residues. V gave up 4 bases and J gave up 2 bases, with 11 bases separating them. The germline V gene has CDR1 LGHDT and CDR2 YNNKEL (reference sequence). Together with a sample-barcoded 5' primer, a J-beta primer mix was included in a second PCR lasting roughly 6 to 12 cycles. Each CDR3 protein gets one entry after TCRdb re-called the 5' RACE reads with MiXCR. Of around 1,000,000 distinct CDR3 sequences in the sample, about 25% were seen once. The same specimen was also included in a second study, on T cells of mothers and their children. That study adds: The donors comprised six children and their three healthy Caucasian mothers. From each mother came over 9.5 million TCR beta CDR3 reads, and from each child came about 3 million. Slightly higher overlap, not significant, was seen in related mother-child pairs than in unrelated pairs.

The TCR comes from a girl aged 2 to 9 in good health. Sample: blood. The rearrangement joins TRBV3-1 to TRBJ2-2; no firm D call. The CDR3 region is CASSRPPRNTGELFF. CDR3 bases: TGTGCCAGCAGCCGACCACCCCGAAACACCGGGGAGCTGTTTTTT.